Included here is one TCR beta chain sequence, with context. Its cognate antigen has yet to be identified. No per-base quality is available; no much larger clone lies one base away. This specimen belongs to a study of CD8 T cells in Susac syndrome (dated by TCRdb to between 2018 and 2020). Regarding the study in general: The study used repertoire sequencing to test whether antigen drove CD8+ T cell activation and differentiation in Susac syndrome. The clonality of the CD8+ T cell repertoire was compared across about 12 healthy donors, roughly 14 Susac syndrome patients and roughly 16 multiple sclerosis patients. Broader findings and caveats from the paper: The number of individuals in the TCR sequencing and HLA analysis was recognized as being relatively small.

Peripheral blood CD8+ and CD4+ T cells from healthy donors, Susac syndrome patients and multiple sclerosis patients were profiled using high-throughput TCR beta sequencing. Treatment-naive patients with stable or active relapsing-remitting disease fulfilling revised McDonald criteria were used as multiple sclerosis controls. Bulk CD8+ and CD4+ T cells were purified by magnetic negative isolation, whereas CD8+ TEMRA cells were enriched by FACS. Blood was drawn into EDTA tubes, processed within 24 hours, and PBMCs were isolated by density gradient centrifugation. PBMCs intended for TCR sequencing were cryopreserved in liquid nitrogen and were subsequently thawed in a 37 degrees C water bath. The sorted or isolated CD4+, CD8+ and CD8+ TEMRA cells had a purity of 90% or higher. RNA was extracted using the RNeasy kit, and about 0.5 to 1 microgram was reverse transcribed with random hexamers. The immunoSEQ multiplex PCR assay, covering 54 Vbeta and 13 Jbeta segments, was used to amplify TCR beta CDR3 regions. PCR amplification bias was corrected by using a synthetic template baseline for primer optimization and computational correction. The study's processing was this. Reads were annotated to V, D and J genes per IMGT and analyzed with immunoSEQ Analyzer, keeping only productive sequences. Clonality was computed as one minus Shannon entropy normalized by log2 of the number of productive unique sequences. For each patient and control, public and private clones were evaluated among the 100 most prevalent clones. A clone was defined as Susac-specific if it was absent from the healthy and MS cohorts, from approximately 980 published viral clones and from other ImmuneACCESS disease sequences. TCRdb cleaned the public reads at Q25 with fastp, built clones with MiXCR and kept in-frame beta chains. CDR3 protein sequences are deduplicated, and each keeps its most common genes and DNA. In this record, the V and J calls reflect TCRdb's handling and not the investigators' own analysis. The sample table shows a few hundred thousand distinct CDR3 sequences, and 85% are seen once. 0.09% to 0.15% of the sample goes to the ten largest clones.

V loses 6 bases, J loses 0 bases, and the germline ends lie 12 bases apart. CDR1 and CDR2 are read off the germline V gene (reference sequence) as GTSNPN and SVGIG. Counted from cysteine to phenylalanine, this CDR3 has 14 amino acids. Only CDR3 DNA remains: 42 bases, in frame from the first base. Sequenced: CD8+ T cells from PBMCs. The rearrangement combines TRBV30 with TRBJ2-1; the D region possibly corresponds to TRBD1 (5 bases align). This TCR was recovered from a human donor with multiple sclerosis. The DNA sequence is given as TGTGCCTGTTGGACACCGAGCTCCTACAATGAGCAGTTCTTC. Its translation reads: CACWTPSSYNEQFF.